This T cell receptor (beta chain) was identified in a study of T cell changes during pregnancy in multiple sclerosis. CDR1 and CDR2 from the germline V gene are SEHNR and FQNEAQ (reference sequence). CDR3 size: 16 residues. V was clipped by 2 bases and J by 4 bases; unmatched bases: 8. Using immunoSEQ multiplex PCR, the repertoire was profiled, and TCRdb retains in-frame clones only, with some absent. The sample lists over 50,000 clones, around nine tenths occurring once. The chain employs TRBV7-9 and TRBJ1-2; 9 bases are shared with TRBD1. The specimen comprised CD4+ T cells from peripheral blood mononuclear cells, sampled in the third trimester of pregnancy. The TCR was taken from a female donor with multiple sclerosis, enrolled in a pregnancy study. The CDR3 is CASSLTPGQGSYGYTF. The CDR3 DNA sequence: TGTGCCAGCAGCTTAACTCCGGGACAGGGATCCTATGGCTACACCTTC.